These 30 T cell receptor beta chains were all obtained from the same sample, sequenced in a study of naive and memory T cell subsets. These receptors are not linked to any known antigen. Study-level results: A few larger clonotypes appeared in naive repertoires, especially CD8, possibly memory cells re-expressing CD45RA.

An equimolar mix of two oligonucleotides served as the beta constant-region primer for TRBC1 and TRBC2. Four rounds of PCR amplified the ligated cDNA using nested alpha and beta constant-region primers plus SP2. One entry per CDR3 protein, called by TCRdb with MiXCR from the UMI-ligation and nested PCR reads. The sample lists roughly 140,000 distinct CDR3 sequences; approximately 21% were seen once. Input material: naive CD8+ T cells from blood. The receptors come from a human donor in good health.

This sequence joins TRBV2 and TRBJ1-2; 7 bases align to TRBD1. The junction had 9 bases not matched to a gene; V was cut back by 6 bases and J by 5 bases. This CDR3 is 14 amino acids long. CDR1 and CDR2 (germline): SNHLY, FYNNEI. The CDR3 protein is CASRGGGTAYGYTF. The CDR3 DNA reads TGTGCCAGCAGGGGAGGCGGGACAGCGTATGGCTACACCTTC.

This chain uses TRBV12-3 or TRBV12-4 with TRBJ2-3; 11 positions match TRBD2. The CDR3 spans 16 residues. V was pared by 3 bases and J by 0 bases, with 2 bases of the junction left unmatched. Here the CDR3 DNA reads TGTGCCAGCAGTTTCGGACTAGCGGGTAGCACAGATACGCAGTATTTT. Protein: CASSFGLAGSTDTQYF.

A few counts support this clonotype. The V call is TRBV20-1, the J call TRBJ1-1; D might be TRBD1 (5 bases). V was trimmed by 3 bases and J by 0 bases, leaving 11 bases between them. Germline CDR1 reads DFQATT; CDR2 reads SNEGSKA (reference sequence). The CDR3 is 14 amino acids. The CDR3 spells CSASAGIMNTEAFF. The CDR3 DNA sequence: TGCAGTGCTAGTGCAGGGATAATGAACACTGAAGCTTTCTTT.

This chain links TRBV5-6 with TRBJ2-3, with D unclear. CDR1 is SGHDT and CDR2 is YYEEEE in the germline V gene. The CDR3 spans 13 residues. V was clipped by 5 bases and J by 1 base, with 8 bases between them. Written as DNA, the CDR3 is TGTGCCAGCAGGTCCCGGGGCACAGATACGCAGTATTTT. As protein: CASRSRGTDTQYF.

This clonotype has just a few counts. The chain carries TRBV9 and TRBJ1-5, with TRBD1 as a possible D gene (5 bases). Germline V CDR1 and CDR2: SGDLS, YYNGEE. The ends were cut back, 1 base at V and 7 bases at J, with 9 bases in the middle. The CDR3 extends over 13 amino acids. The CDR3 region is CASSVRDGQPQHF. For the CDR3, the DNA is TGTGCCAGCAGCGTACGGGACGGACAGCCCCAGCATTTT.

This chain connects TRBV24-1 to TRBJ2-1; TRBD2 matches 8 bases. CDR3 length equals 15 residues. The V gene end was trimmed by 3 bases and the J gene end by 5 bases; junction bases not matched to a gene: 5. The germline CDR1 and CDR2 sequences are KGHDR and SFDVKD. The CDR3 protein is CATSDPGLENNEQFF. CDR3 DNA sequence: TGTGCCACCAGTGATCCGGGACTAGAAAACAATGAGCAGTTCTTC.

The rearrangement uses TRBV27 and TRBJ2-7; TRBD1 matches 8 bases. The CDR3 runs to 15 residues. Germline CDR1 and CDR2: MNHEY and SMNVEV (reference sequence). Losses at the gene ends were 4 bases for V and 0 bases for J; bases not matched to a gene: 5. CDR3 amino acids: CASSSEQGVSYEQYF. CDR3 sequence (DNA): TGTGCCAGCAGTTCAGAACAGGGGGTCTCCTACGAGCAGTACTTC.

The chain links TRBV13 to TRBJ2-7, with 11 positions matching TRBD2. The CDR3 length is 15 residues. In germline, CDR1 is PRHDT, CDR2 FYEKMQ (reference sequence). J was trimmed by 6 bases and V by 2 bases; bases with no gene match: 6. The CDR3 DNA sequence: TGTGCCAGCAGCTTAAGACCGGGACTAGCGGCCGAGCAGTACTTC. It is translated as CASSLRPGLAAEQYF. Drawing the rest from reference TRBV13 and TRBJ2-7, the complete variable domain is AAGVIQSPRHLIKEKRETATLKCYPIPRHDTVYWYQQGPGQDPQFLISFYEKMQSDKGSIPDRFSAQQFSDYHSELNMSSLELGDSALYFCASSLRPGLAAEQYFGPGTRLTVT.

The DNA of the CDR3 is TGTGCCAGCAGCAAGAGCGGGAGGAGTTCCTACGAGCAGTACTTC. The encoded protein is CASSKSGRSSYEQYF. This chain uses TRBV28 with TRBJ2-7; 9 bases agree with TRBD2. The length of the CDR3 is 15 residues. The V gene end was trimmed by 6 bases and the J gene end by 1 base; junction bases not matched to a gene: 7. The germline CDR1 and CDR2 sequences are MDHEN and SYDVKM.

This clonotype was seen more than once but under ten times. The rearrangement joins TRBV6-5 to TRBJ2-3; D is unclear. CDR1 MNHEY and CDR2 SVGAGI come from the germline V gene. Trimming left V 5 bases short and J 5 bases short, with 14 bases between. The CDR3 has 14 residues. The CDR3 coding sequence is TGTGCCAGCAGTACCCTGGTAATAAGAGATACGCAGTATTTT. Translated, it gives CASSTLVIRDTQYF.

This sequence joins TRBV12-5 and TRBJ2-7, with D perhaps matching TRBD1 (6 bases). Trimming pared 6 bases from V and 5 bases from J, leaving 23 bases between. Germline V gene sequence: CDR1 LGHNT, CDR2 FRNRAP. This CDR3 contains 16 residues. CDR3 sequence (DNA): TGTGCTAGTGGACCAATCACAGGGATGGAGACCGACGAGCAGTACTTC. As protein: CASGPITGMETDEQYF.

The chain uses TRBV6-6 and TRBJ2-7, with D possibly being TRBD1 (5 bases). V was pared by 3 bases and J by 2 bases, with 20 bases between. This CDR3 region has 17 residues. Germline lookup yields CDR1 MNHNY and CDR2 SVGAGI (reference sequence). This CDR3 is CASSYPLDSLPTYEQYF. CDR3 sequence (DNA): TGTGCCAGCAGTTATCCCCTAGACAGCCTTCCAACCTACGAGCAGTACTTC.

The rearrangement joins TRBV20-1 to TRBJ2-3; 9 nucleotides match TRBD2. V gave up 5 bases and J gave up 5 bases; unmatched junction bases: 8. In germline, CDR1 is DFQATT, CDR2 SNEGSKA (reference sequence). The CDR3 runs 14 residues. CDR3: CSAGIAGDLDTQYF. In DNA form, the CDR3 reads TGCAGTGCTGGTATAGCGGGAGATTTAGATACGCAGTATTTT.

This clonotype came up a few times. V gene TRBV6-5 combines with J gene TRBJ2-1, with D perhaps TRBD1 (6 bases). The germline V gene encodes CDR1 MNHEY and CDR2 SVGAGI. V was shortened by 2 bases and J by 8 bases, with 19 bases between the two germline ends. This CDR3 spans 16 amino acids. Here the CDR3 reads CASSYIQGERGDEQFF. CDR3 in DNA: TGTGCCAGCAGTTACATACAGGGAGAACGGGGTGATGAGCAGTTCTTC.

This clonotype has at least ten counts. The chain links TRBV6-1 to TRBJ2-1; the D is unclear. The CDR3 contains 12 residues. V was clipped by 11 bases and J by 6 bases, with 14 bases between them. Germline lookup yields CDR1 MNHNS and CDR2 SASEGT. CDR3 residues: CAGQKEVNEQFF. CDR3 sequence (DNA): TGTGCCGGGCAAAAAGAGGTCAATGAGCAGTTCTTC.

This clonotype was seen only a few times. The gene calls are TRBV27 and TRBJ2-7; a possible D gene is TRBD1 (7 bases). Deletions cut 6 bases from V and 6 bases from J, with 15 bases between. Germline values: CDR1 MNHEY, CDR2 SMNVEV (reference sequence). The CDR3 spans 13 residues. The DNA of the CDR3 is TGTGCCAGCAGCCCAGGGGGGTTATCCGAGCAGTACTTC. Translating gives CASSPGGLSEQYF.

V usage is TRBV25-1 and J usage is TRBJ1-2; D is undetermined. This CDR3 contains 14 residues. The V end was cut by 0 bases, the J end by 6 bases, with 11 bases between. Germline V gene lookup returns CDR1 MGHDK and CDR2 SYGVNS. The CDR3 spells CASSEYFENDGYTF. CDR3 nucleotides: TGTGCCAGCAGTGAATATTTCGAAAATGATGGCTACACCTTC.

This clonotype was seen more than once but under ten times. This chain links TRBV4-1 with TRBJ2-1, with D perhaps TRBD2 (6 bases). Germline V gene data show CDR1 as MGHRA and CDR2 as YSYEKL. This CDR3 spans 14 amino acids. V lost 4 bases, J lost 6 bases, and 13 bases lay in between. The CDR3 protein is CASSLAAGINEQFF. For the CDR3, the DNA is TGCGCCAGCAGCCTGGCGGCGGGGATCAATGAGCAGTTCTTC.

This clonotype was seen more than once but under ten times. J is TRBJ2-7 and V is TRBV2, with TRBD2 matching over 7 bases. The V segment lost 1 base and the J segment 3 bases; nucleotides outside the gene matches: 3. The CDR3 extends over 14 amino acids. The germline V gene encodes CDR1 SNHLY and CDR2 FYNNEI. The CDR3 sequence is CASSEGRDYYEQYF. CDR3 in DNA: TGTGCCAGCAGTGAAGGAAGGGACTACTACGAGCAGTACTTC.

This chain links TRBV6-5 with TRBJ2-7, with 14 bases fitting TRBD2. From germline, CDR1 is MNHEY and CDR2 SVGAGI. V gave up 6 bases and J gave up 5 bases; unmatched junction bases: 18. The CDR3 extends over 19 amino acids. The CDR3 loop is CASSITEPGLAGVFDEQYF. The DNA of the CDR3 is TGTGCCAGCAGCATAACCGAACCGGGACTAGCGGGAGTTTTCGACGAGCAGTACTTC.

This clonotype was counted a few times. V gene TRBV28 combines with J gene TRBJ2-1; TRBD2 matches at 10 bases. CDR3 size: 19 residues. CDR1 is MDHEN, CDR2 SYDVKM, per germline. The ends lost 7 bases at V and 0 bases at J; junction bases unmatched: 15. The CDR3 DNA is TGTGCCAGCAATCACCCCACTCAGCCTAGCGGGAGCTCCTACAATGAGCAGTTCTTC. Its protein product is CASNHPTQPSGSSYNEQFF.

This clonotype was counted between two and nine times. The chain is built from TRBV27 and TRBJ2-1; 11 bases fit TRBD1. The CDR3 is 14 residues long. V shed 5 bases, J shed 6 bases, and the junction held 3 bases outside the gene matches. Germline CDR1 reads MNHEY; CDR2 reads SMNVEV (reference sequence). The CDR3 region has the DNA TGTGCCAGCAGTCCAGGGACAGGGGGCAATGAGCAGTTCTTC. Translating it yields CASSPGTGGNEQFF.

This clonotype was found a few times. V gene TRBV13 combines with J gene TRBJ2-5; D remains unclear. The CDR3 totals 18 residues. V lost 3 bases and J lost 0, with 20 bases in between. Germline V gene sequence: CDR1 PRHDT, CDR2 FYEKMQ (reference sequence). CDR3 in DNA: TGTGCCAGCAGCTTCCGGTCCTCTTTCCCTAAGTACCAAGAGACCCAGTACTTC. Protein product: CASSFRSSFPKYQETQYF.

In its sample, this clonotype was seen a few times. The chain couples TRBV13 to TRBJ2-3; TRBD2 matches 12 bases. CDR3 size: 16 residues. V trimming: 4 bases; J trimming: 6 bases; junction bases outside the gene matches: 8. Looked up from germline, CDR1 is PRHDT and CDR2 is FYEKMQ (reference sequence). For the CDR3, the DNA is TGTGCCAGCAGCTGGAACGGACTAGCGGGAAAGGATACGCAGTATTTT. Translating it yields CASSWNGLAGKDTQYF.

This clonotype was observed a few times. The chain couples TRBV2 to TRBJ1-5, with D possibly TRBD1 on 5 matching bases. CDR1 and CDR2 from the germline V gene are SNHLY and FYNNEI. V was clipped by 2 bases and J by 6 bases, with 8 bases between them. The CDR3 runs to 13 residues. The CDR3 DNA reads TGTGCCAGCAGTGAAACCGGGGGTCAGCCCCAGCATTTT. This encodes CASSETGGQPQHF. The complete variable domain, with remaining parts taken from reference TRBV2 and TRBJ1-5, reads EPEVTQTPSHQVTQMGQEVILRCVPISNHLYFYWYRQILGQKVEFLVSFYNNEISEKSEIFDDQFSVERPDGSNFTLKIRSTKLEDSAMYFCASSETGGQPQHFGDGTRLSIL.

V usage is TRBV28 and J usage is TRBJ1-3; the D gene is possibly TRBD1 (6 bases). The V gene's germline CDR1 is MDHEN and CDR2 SYDVKM. V gave up 3 bases and J gave up 4 bases, with 16 bases separating them. CDR3 length: 16 amino acids. DNA of the CDR3: TGTGCCAGCAGTTTCCTCGTCAGGGGATCAGGAAACACCATATATTTT. It translates to CASSFLVRGSGNTIYF.

The chain carries TRBV20-1 and TRBJ2-7; D is unclear. Germline V gene sequence: CDR1 DFQATT, CDR2 SNEGSKA (reference sequence). There are 13 residues in the CDR3. With 0 bases removed from V and 3 bases from J, the gap between germline ends came to 9 bases. This CDR3 reads CSARDLLDYEQYF. In nucleotides, the CDR3 is TGCAGTGCTAGAGATTTGTTAGACTACGAGCAGTACTTC.

The gene calls are TRBV5-1 and TRBJ2-7; possibly TRBD1 for D (5 bases). Trimming pared 1 base from V and 2 bases from J, leaving 10 bases between. The germline V gene encodes CDR1 SGHRS and CDR2 YFSETQ. The CDR3 is made up of 14 amino acids. Written as DNA, the CDR3 is TGCGCCAGCAGCTTGAAGGGGATTCCCTACGAGCAGTACTTC. As protein: CASSLKGIPYEQYF.

This chain uses TRBV20-1 with TRBJ2-7; D unclear. CDR3 length: 13 residues. The V end was cut by 3 bases, the J end by 0 bases, with 9 bases between. Germline CDR1 is DFQATT and CDR2 is SNEGSKA (reference sequence). The chain's CDR3 is CSARTANSYEQYF. CDR3 DNA: TGCAGTGCTAGGACGGCGAACTCCTACGAGCAGTACTTC.

A few counts support this clonotype. The CDR3 DNA is TGTGCCAGCAGTTTATGGACAGGGGGCGCTTGGGAGACCCAGTACTTC. Translating gives CASSLWTGGAWETQYF. The rearrangement links TRBV28 to TRBJ2-5, with 10 nucleotides matching TRBD1. J lost 5 bases, V lost 0 bases, and 6 bases had no gene match. In germline, CDR1 is MDHEN, CDR2 SYDVKM. The CDR3 is 16 residues long.